This TCR beta chain stems from a study of shared clonotypes between healthy human individuals. The method was immunoSEQ multiplex PCR; TCRdb's version includes in-frame clones alone and lacks a portion of them. The table lists 740,000 or so clones, approximately 73% of them singletons. V gave up 7 bases and J gave up 1 base, with 12 bases separating them. Germline V gives CDR1 SGHDT, CDR2 YYEEEE. The CDR3 has 14 amino acids. This receptor was taken from a woman aged 25 to 39 in good health. The V and J genes are TRBV5-6 and TRBJ2-1, with D unclear. Sequenced input: memory CD4+ T cells sorted from blood. Specified subset: CD45RA-negative fraction. CDR3 loop: CASAIGRSYNEQFF. As DNA, the CDR3 is TGTGCCAGCGCTATCGGCAGATCCTACAATGAGCAGTTCTTC. The complete variable domain, with remaining parts taken from reference TRBV5-6 and TRBJ2-1, reads DAGVTQSPTHLIKTRGQQVTLRCSPKSGHDTVSWYQQALGQGPQFIFQYYEEEERQRGNFPDRFSGHQFPNYSSELNVNALLLGDSALYLCASAIGRSYNEQFFGPGTRLTVL.